These T cell receptor beta chains were read from a single sample in a study of cytomegalovirus exposure and HLA in healthy donors. Profiling relied on immunoSEQ multiplex PCR, and the TCRdb table lists in-frame clones only, not all of them. This sample has hundreds of thousands of clones, with roughly 90% found just once. The sample taken for sequencing was PBMCs. Source of these receptors: a woman between 18 and 29 years old in good health and CMV-seronegative. The CDR3 runs from the conserved cysteine through the conserved F or W. The D gene is left open where the match is weak. Rows give clone size only sometimes, using once, few, many, or a class for an expanded clone.

J gene,clone size,D gene,V gene,CDR3 DNA,CDR3 protein
TRBJ2-3,.,TRBD2,TRBV12-5,TGTGCTAGTGGTTTTCGGGCAGGGAGGGCTTGGCGGGAGGGTGCAGATACGCAGTATTTT,CASGFRAGRAWREGADTQYF
TRBJ2-3,.,.,TRBV5-1,TGCGCCAGCAGCTTGTTTCCGACAGATACGCAGTATTTT,CASSLFPTDTQYF
TRBJ2-7,.,TRBD1,TRBV13,TGTGCCAGCAGCTTGATGGGACAGGGTAAGGAAGACGAGCAGTACTTC,CASSLMGQGKEDEQYF
TRBJ2-3,.,TRBD2,TRBV6-1,TGTGCCAGCAGTGAGACTAGCGGGAGGTCAGATACGCAGTATTTT,CASSETSGRSDTQYF
TRBJ1-5,.,.,TRBV28,TGTGCCAGCAGTTTACCAGGGTTAAGGAATCAGCCCCAGCATTTT,CASSLPGLRNQPQHF
TRBJ2-5,.,TRBD1,TRBV19,TGTGCCAGTAGTAGTCCCCGGGACAGGGGACAAGAGACCCAGTACTTC,CASSSPRDRGQETQYF
TRBJ1-1,many,.,TRBV4-3,TGCGCCAGCAGCGCCACAGGGCGCACTGAAGCTTTCTTT,CASSATGRTEAFF
TRBJ2-5,few,TRBD2,TRBV25-1,TGTGCCAGCAGTGTTCGTCTTGGGGCTAGCGGGAGGCCAGAGACCCAGTACTTC,CASSVRLGASGRPETQYF
TRBJ1-2,few,TRBD1,TRBV27,TGTGCCAGCAGGGACAGGGGAGGGCGGTACACCTTC,CASRDRGGRYTF
TRBJ2-5,.,.,TRBV25-1,TGTGCCAGCAGCCCGGACAAAGGCGAGACCCAGTACTTC,CASSPDKGETQYF
TRBJ2-1,.,TRBD2,TRBV11-2,TGTGCCAGCAGCTTAGTTCTAGCGGGGAATGAGCAGTTCTTC,CASSLVLAGNEQFF
TRBJ2-7,.,.,TRBV6-5,TGTGCCAGCAGGGACAGTGTAGATCCCTACGAGCAGTACTTC,CASRDSVDPYEQYF
TRBJ2-3,.,TRBD2,TRBV7-9,TGTGCCAGCAGCTTATTAGGTGGTAGCGGGAGTAGGGATACGCAGTATTTT,CASSLLGGSGSRDTQYF
TRBJ2-2,.,.,TRBV19,TGTGCCAGTAGGCACAGAGACCTGACCGGGGAGCTGTTTTTT,CASRHRDLTGELFF
TRBJ2-1,.,TRBD2,TRBV9,TGTGCCAGCAGCGGACAACCGGGACTAGCACCCAATGAGCAGTTCTTC,CASSGQPGLAPNEQFF
TRBJ2-7,.,TRBD1,TRBV19,TGTGCCAGTAGTGGAGGGACAGGGTCCTACGAGCAGTACTTC,CASSGGTGSYEQYF
TRBJ2-3,.,.,TRBV14,TGTGCCAGCAGCCAATTTTCAGGATCCGTTATGGGCGGCACAGATACGCAGTATTTT,CASSQFSGSVMGGTDTQYF
TRBJ2-7,.,TRBD2,TRBV6-5,TGTGCCAGCAGTTCCACAACTAGCGACTCCTACGAGCAGTACTTC,CASSSTTSDSYEQYF
TRBJ2-5,.,TRBD2,TRBV27,TGTGCCAGCAGTTTGGGTAGCGGGAGTAGGTCTGAAGAGACCCAGTACTTC,CASSLGSGSRSEETQYF
TRBJ2-7,.,.,TRBV7-2,TGTGCCAGCAGTCTAGACTACTACGAGCAGTACTTC,CASSLDYYEQYF
TRBJ2-7,.,TRBD2,TRBV28,TGTGCCAGCAGGGTTAGCGGGGTCTACGAGCAGTACTTC,CASRVSGVYEQYF
TRBJ1-2,.,TRBD1,TRBV10-3,TGTGCCATCAGTGAGTCGGGGGACAGGGGAGGTCTCGATGGCTACACCTTC,CAISESGDRGGLDGYTF
TRBJ2-4,many,TRBD1,TRBV7-2,TGTGCCAGCAGCTCGACAGGGGGGATAGCCAAAAACATTCAGTACTTC,CASSSTGGIAKNIQYF
TRBJ1-2,.,.,TRBV6-1,TGTGCCAGCAGTGAAATAGGGGTTAACTATGGCTACACCTTC,CASSEIGVNYGYTF
TRBJ2-7,.,TRBD2,TRBV23-1,TGCGCCAGCAGTCCCCCACCGACTAGCGACTACGAGCAGTACTTC,CASSPPPTSDYEQYF
TRBJ2-7,.,TRBD2,TRBV10-3,TGTGCCATCAGTGACCCCAGGCGGGAGCGGTTAAAGCAGTACTTC,CAISDPRRERLKQYF
TRBJ2-1,.,TRBD2,TRBV18,TGTGCCAGCTCACAGCAAATCGTTACTAGCGGGACGACGTACTACAATGAGCAGTTCTTC,CASSQQIVTSGTTYYNEQFF
TRBJ2-7,.,.,TRBV29-1,TGCAGCGTTAGTTCCCCTTCAGGGGCACAGCAGTACTTC,CSVSSPSGAQQYF
TRBJ1-1,.,TRBD1,TRBV6-1,TGTGCCAGCAGTGCTAAAGGGACAGCCCTCTGGAACACTGAAGCTTTCTTT,CASSAKGTALWNTEAFF
TRBJ2-3,.,TRBD2,TRBV5-1,TGCGCCAGCAAGAGAACTAGCGGGAGCTCAGATACGCAGTATTTT,CASKRTSGSSDTQYF
TRBJ1-1,.,TRBD1,TRBV18,TGTGCCAGCTCATCCGACAGGGGTTCCACTGAAGCTTTCTTT,CASSSDRGSTEAFF
TRBJ1-2,.,.,TRBV13,TGTGCCAGCAGCCTCGCAGGGAACTCTATTGGCTACACCTTC,CASSLAGNSIGYTF